A single sample is the source of the 32 T cell receptor beta chains below, sequenced in a study of early T cells in non-severe SARS-CoV-2 infection. TCRdb reanalysed the 5' RACE reads using MiXCR and keeps one entry per CDR3 protein. Of under 85,000 distinct CDR3 sequences in the sample, approximately 5% were seen once. The specimen comprised whole blood, sampled at baseline. The origin of the receptors is an adult who was a healthcare worker with PCR-confirmed SARS-CoV-2 infection or an uninfected control (not recorded which).

This clonotype was counted ten times or more. This chain links TRBV6-5 with TRBJ1-1; D unclear. CDR3 length: 14 amino acids. Trimming removed 0 bases from V and 1 base from J, with 6 bases in between. Per germline, CDR1 MNHEY and CDR2 SVGAGI. The CDR3 region is CASSYSTANTEAFF. The CDR3 DNA follows: TGTGCCAGCAGTTACTCAACGGCGAACACTGAAGCTTTCTTT.

This clonotype was picked up a small number of times. This CDR3 reads CSVVPSQDEQFF. The CDR3 DNA follows: TGCAGCGTTGTACCCTCCCAGGATGAGCAGTTCTTC. The genes are TRBV29-1 and TRBJ2-1; the D is unclear. The CDR3 is 12 residues long. Germline-derived CDR1 and CDR2 are SQVTM and ANQGSEA. The V gene lost 4 bases and the J gene lost 8 bases, with 12 bases spanning the gap.

This clonotype was counted ten times or more. V and J are TRBV6-4 and TRBJ2-3; 13 bases agree with TRBD2. Germline CDR1 and CDR2: MRHNA and SNTAGT. The V and J ends lost 6 bases and 6 bases, in that order; junction bases with no gene match: 6. CDR3 length: 15 amino acids. The CDR3 region has the DNA TGTGCCAGCAGACCGACTAGCGGGAGGACCGATACGCAGTATTTT. Translation: CASRPTSGRTDTQYF.

This clonotype was seen repeatedly, ten times or more. In nucleotides, the CDR3 is TGCAGTGCTAGCTCCCCACGCAATACCTACGAGCAGTACTTC. It yields the protein CSASSPRNTYEQYF. This chain connects TRBV20-1 to TRBJ2-7; D not resolved. CDR1 and CDR2 from the germline V gene are DFQATT and SNEGSKA (reference sequence). The V end was cut by 3 bases, the J end by 2 bases, with 14 bases between. This CDR3 contains 14 residues.

The chain recombines TRBV12-3 or TRBV12-4 with TRBJ2-1, with TRBD2 matching 7 bases. The V gene end was trimmed by 6 bases and the J gene end by 7 bases; junction bases not matched to a gene: 9. This CDR3 spans 14 amino acids. In DNA, the CDR3 is TGTGCCAGCAGCCTGGAGGGAGCGGGGAATGAGCAGTTCTTC. Translated: CASSLEGAGNEQFF.

CDR3 nucleotide sequence: TGTGCCAGCATTCTAGACAGGGGTTCCAATTCACCCCTCCACTTT. This encodes CASILDRGSNSPLHF. The chain employs TRBV2 and TRBJ1-6; 8 positions match TRBD1. Germline CDR1 and CDR2: SNHLY and FYNNEI. V trimming: 7 bases; J trimming: 7 bases; junction bases outside the gene matches: 9. The CDR3 consists of 15 residues.

Regarding this clonotype: This could be a read error, since a much larger clone is one nucleotide away. V gene TRBV14 combines with J gene TRBJ2-1; TRBD2 matches at 11 bases. There are 20 residues in the CDR3. CDR1 is SGHDN, CDR2 FVKESK, per germline. CDR3 sequence: CASSQGGRLAGFQGGNVQFF. The CDR3 DNA is TGTGCCAGCAGCCAAGGAGGAAGACTAGCGGGATTTCAGGGAGGCAATGTGCAGTTCTTC. The variable domain in full, with the rest retrieved from reference TRBV14 and TRBJ2-1, is EAGVTQFPSHSVIEKGQTVTLRCDPISGHDNLYWYRRVMGKEIKFLLHFVKESKQDESGMPNNRFLAERTGGTYSTLKVQPAELEDSGVYFCASSQGGRLAGFQGGNVQFFGPGTRLTVL.

V gene TRBV6-5 combines with J gene TRBJ2-7; D uncertain. This CDR3 has 15 amino acids. Trimming took 0 bases from V and 4 from J, leaving 13 bases between them. Germline-derived CDR1 and CDR2 are MNHEY and SVGAGI. The CDR3 nucleotides read TGTGCCAGCAGTTACTCGAGACTGCTAGGATACGAGCAGTACTTC. This translates into CASSYSRLLGYEQYF.

This clonotype was recorded many times. The rearrangement joins TRBV29-1 to TRBJ1-1; a weak D match, TRBD1 (5 bases). CDR1 SQVTM and CDR2 ANQGSEA come from the germline V gene. Trimming took 4 bases from V and 2 from J, leaving 14 bases between them. CDR3 size: 14 residues. CDR3 in DNA: TGCAGCGTTGCTACAGGCAGACCAAACACTGAAGCTTTCTTT. Amino acids: CSVATGRPNTEAFF.

The rearrangement uses TRBV5-6 and TRBJ2-5; tentative D call: TRBD1 (6 bases). The V and J ends lost 4 bases and 1 base respectively, with 14 bases between them. The CDR3 is 15 residues long. Looked up from germline, CDR1 is SGHDT and CDR2 is YYEEEE. The CDR3 bases are TGTGCCAGCAGCATACCGACAGGCCCCCAAGAGACCCAGTACTTC. This sequence encodes CASSIPTGPQETQYF.

This clonotype was recorded many times. The CDR3 DNA reads as TGCGCCAGCAGCTTGGAGGGCAGGGTCGAGACCCAGTACTTC. Translated: CASSLEGRVETQYF. The V call is TRBV5-1, the J call TRBJ2-5, with a weak D call TRBD1 (5 bases). The CDR3 extends over 14 amino acids. Germline V gene sequence: CDR1 SGHRS, CDR2 YFSETQ. Trimming removed 0 bases from V and 5 bases from J, with 11 bases in between.

This clonotype was counted many times. The V gene is TRBV20-1, the J gene TRBJ1-6; possibly TRBD1 for D (5 bases). Germline CDR1 is DFQATT and CDR2 is SNEGSKA (reference sequence). Trimming removed 3 bases at V and 3 bases at J, with 12 bases between. CDR3 length equals 15 residues. The CDR3 DNA reads TGCAGTGCTAGGTCCGGGACGGACTATAATTCACCCCTCCACTTT. Translation: CSARSGTDYNSPLHF.

This clonotype has ten or more counts. The chain recombines TRBV10-2 with TRBJ1-1, with 7 bases lining up with TRBD1. V lost 6 bases, J lost 0 bases, and 7 bases stayed unmatched. This CDR3 is 15 amino acids long. Per the germline V gene, CDR1 is WSHSY and CDR2 is SAAADI. The DNA for the CDR3 is TGCGCCAGCAGACACCCACAGGGGATGAACACTGAAGCTTTCTTT. This translates into CASRHPQGMNTEAFF.

This clonotype was seen a few times. This chain uses TRBV2 with TRBJ2-3; a possible D gene is TRBD2 (5 bases). Trimming took 5 bases from V and 2 from J, leaving 14 bases between them. CDR3 length equals 15 residues. Per germline, CDR1 SNHLY and CDR2 FYNNEI. DNA for the CDR3: TGTGCCAGCAGTCCCCGTAGCGTGCCCACAGATACGCAGTATTTT. Amino acid sequence: CASSPRSVPTDTQYF.

This clonotype came up many times. The chain links TRBV29-1 to TRBJ2-2; D is uncertain. Per the germline V gene, CDR1 is SQVTM and CDR2 is ANQGSEA. V gave up 2 bases and J gave up 9 bases, with 13 bases separating them. The CDR3 spans 13 residues. In nucleotides, the CDR3 is TGCAGCGTTGAAACCTCAATATCCCGGGAGCTGTTTTTT. It codes for CSVETSISRELFF.

A few counts support this clonotype. V is TRBV5-5 and J is TRBJ2-3; TRBD2 aligns across 16 bases. The germline gives CDR1 SGHKS, CDR2 YYEKEE (reference sequence). Trimming took 7 bases from V and 3 from J; bases not matched to a gene: 5. The CDR3 runs to 16 residues. The CDR3 DNA reads as TGTGCCAGCCAGGGACTAGCGGGAGGGTCAACAGATACGCAGTATTTT. Its protein is CASQGLAGGSTDTQYF. The variable domain in full, completed from reference TRBV5-5 and TRBJ2-3, reads DAGVTQSPTHLIKTRGQQVTLRCSPISGHKSVSWYQQVLGQGPQFIFQYYEKEERGRGNFPDRFSARQFPNYSSELNVNALLLGDSALYLCASQGLAGGSTDTQYFGPGTRLTVL.

This clonotype came up many times. The chain joins TRBV12-2 to TRBJ1-6; the table's TRBD1 call for D was not verified on the DNA. TRBV12-2 is a known pseudogene. CDR3 length: 16 amino acids. Written as DNA, the CDR3 is TGTGCAAGTCGCTCTCCGACGACAGAGATGAATTCACCCCTCCACTTT. Residues: CASRSPTTEMNSPLHF.

The chain links TRBV6-5 to TRBJ1-2, with no clear D. CDR1 is MNHEY and CDR2 is SVGAGI in the germline V gene. The CDR3 is 13 residues long. V was trimmed by 2 bases and J by 8 bases, leaving 12 bases between them. CDR3 loop: CASSYLGGSGYTF. CDR3 nucleotide sequence: TGTGCCAGCAGTTACCTGGGAGGGAGCGGCTACACCTTC.

This rearrangement joins TRBV29-1 to TRBJ2-7; possibly TRBD1 for D (6 bases). The germline V gene has CDR1 SQVTM and CDR2 ANQGSEA. The CDR3 has 14 residues. Trimming pared 0 bases from V and 3 bases from J, leaving 12 bases between. CDR3 in amino acids: CSVEEGKGGYEQYF. The DNA of the CDR3 is TGCAGCGTTGAAGAGGGAAAAGGGGGCTACGAGCAGTACTTC.

At least ten counts were recorded for this clonotype. V is TRBV28 and J is TRBJ1-1; D is perhaps TRBD1 (6 bases). CDR1 and CDR2 (germline): MDHEN, SYDVKM. Trimming cost V 3 bases and J 1 base, with 18 bases left between them. This CDR3 comprises 17 residues. CDR3 sequence: CASSFGDSRGSNTEAFF. For the CDR3, the DNA is TGTGCCAGCAGTTTTGGGGACTCCAGGGGATCGAACACTGAAGCTTTCTTT. Based on the CDR3 plus reference TRBV28 and TRBJ1-1, the full variable domain is DVKVTQSSRYLVKRTGEKVFLECVQDMDHENMFWYRQDPGLGLRLIYFSYDVKMKEKGDIPEGYSVSREKKERFSLILESASTNQTSMYLCASSFGDSRGSNTEAFFGQGTRLTVV.

This chain uses TRBV7-2 with TRBJ2-3; no clear D gene. The germline CDR1 and CDR2 sequences are SGHTA and FQGNSA. Trimming removed 5 bases at V and 6 bases at J, with 6 bases between. The CDR3 loop spans 11 amino acids. CDR3 coding DNA: TGTGCCAGCAGCCTTCCCGATACGCAGTATTTT. Translated, it gives CASSLPDTQYF.

This clonotype was observed many times. This sequence joins TRBV7-6 and TRBJ2-1; D gene ambiguous. The CDR3 sequence is 12 residues long. V lost 2 bases and J 8 bases, leaving 7 bases between the germline ends. The V gene's germline CDR1 is SGHVS and CDR2 FNYEAQ. CDR3 loop: CASSLTDDEQFF. DNA of the CDR3: TGTGCCAGCAGCTTAACGGACGATGAGCAGTTCTTC.

This clonotype showed up just a few times. The J gene is TRBJ1-2, the V gene TRBV19; D not certain. The CDR3 is 12 amino acids. Per the germline V gene, CDR1 is LNHDA and CDR2 is SQIVND (reference sequence). V lost 7 bases and J 5 bases, leaving 11 bases between the germline ends. The CDR3 region is CASTEDRYGYTF. CDR3 in DNA: TGTGCCAGTACCGAGGATCGATATGGCTACACCTTC.

This clonotype has a count of ten or more. V and J are TRBV6-5 and TRBJ1-1, with unresolved D. Germline assignment: CDR1 MNHEY and CDR2 SVGAGI. The V and J ends lost 2 bases and 3 bases respectively, with 10 bases between them. The CDR3 extends over 14 amino acids. The CDR3 nucleotides read TGTGCCAGCAGTTACGTAGGCGGGGACACTGAAGCTTTCTTT. This sequence encodes CASSYVGGDTEAFF.

The sample holds a few counts of this clonotype. The V and J genes are TRBV5-4 and TRBJ2-7, with D possibly being TRBD1 (6 bases). This CDR3 comprises 13 residues. V shed 5 bases and J shed 1 base, with 10 bases lying between them. The V gene's germline CDR1 is SGHNT and CDR2 YYREEE (reference sequence). The CDR3 is CASRGQGSYEQYF. The CDR3 bases are TGTGCCAGCAGGGGGCAGGGGTCCTACGAGCAGTACTTC.

This clonotype was seen only a few times. DNA of the CDR3: TGTGCCACCGCGGAGACAGGGGGTGACTATGGCTACACCTTC. Its translation: CATAETGGDYGYTF. The V gene is TRBV24-1, the J gene TRBJ1-2, with 9 positions matching TRBD1. This CDR3 has 14 residues. V lost 9 bases and J lost 3; bases outside the gene matches: 7. Germline V gene lookup returns CDR1 KGHDR and CDR2 SFDVKD.

This clonotype appeared many times. The rearrangement uses TRBV28 and TRBJ2-1; D may be TRBD2 (5 bases). Between the trimmed V and J ends, which lost 3 bases and 7 bases, there was a span of 13 bases. CDR3 length: 14 residues. Germline-derived CDR1 and CDR2 are MDHEN and SYDVKM. This CDR3 is CASSFRGGRNEQFF. CDR3 nucleotides: TGTGCCAGCAGTTTTCGAGGAGGCAGAAATGAGCAGTTCTTC.

This clonotype was detected ten times or more. The rearrangement uses TRBV25-1 and TRBJ1-6; D is ambiguous. The CDR3 covers 15 residues. V lost 4 bases and J lost 4, with 11 bases in between. The germline V gene has CDR1 MGHDK and CDR2 SYGVNS. The CDR3 protein is CASSAPQDYNSPLHF. The CDR3 nucleotides are TGTGCCAGCAGTGCCCCCCAGGATTATAATTCACCCCTCCACTTT.

This clonotype has just a few counts. The chain links TRBV2 to TRBJ1-1, with D perhaps matching TRBD1 (5 bases). This CDR3 is 14 amino acids long. Trimming removed 8 bases at V and 1 base at J, with 14 bases between. The V gene's germline CDR1 is SNHLY and CDR2 FYNNEI. CDR3 protein: CASYIRTGNTEAFF. CDR3 bases: TGTGCCAGCTATATTCGTACAGGGAACACTGAAGCTTTCTTT.

There are a few counts of this clonotype. The chain uses TRBV6-5 and TRBJ2-6; D uncertain. Germline values: CDR1 MNHEY, CDR2 SVGAGI. Between the trimmed V and J ends, which lost 4 bases and 0 bases, there was a span of 10 bases. The CDR3 contains 16 residues. The CDR3 sequence: CASSSPSSSGANVLTF. CDR3 coding DNA: TGTGCCAGCAGTTCGCCTTCCAGCTCTGGGGCCAACGTCCTGACTTTC.

Concerning this clonotype: A much bigger clone sits one base away, suggesting this may be a read error. No conserved phenylalanine or tryptophan ends this CDR3, so it is likely a read error. The chain couples TRBV6-2 or TRBV6-3 to TRBJ2-7, with D maybe TRBD1 (5 bases). The V gene's germline CDR1 is MNHEY and CDR2 SVGEGT. Trimming cost V 5 bases and J 3 bases, with 8 bases left between them. This CDR3 is 12 amino acids long. The CDR3 is CASSQDIYEQYY. The CDR3, as DNA: TGTGCCAGCAGTCAGGACATCTACGAGCAGTACTAC.

The sample holds many counts of this clonotype. V and J are TRBV29-1 and TRBJ2-1; 9 bases line up with TRBD2. The CDR3 sequence is 14 residues long. After removal of 3 bases from V and 6 bases from J, the junction contained 6 bases not matched to a gene. Germline V gene data show CDR1 as SQVTM and CDR2 as ANQGSEA. The CDR3 protein is CSVDFSGRLNEQFF. The CDR3 DNA is TGCAGCGTTGACTTTAGCGGGAGACTCAATGAGCAGTTCTTC.